Detailed here is one TCR beta chain. These data belong to a study of T cells in Graves' hyperthyroidism and ophthalmopathy. The TCR beta CDR3 regions underwent amplification using RNA transcripts as the source. A set of HTBI primers served as the primers for a first-round RT-PCR of the TCR CDR3. TCRdb fed the multiplex PCR reads into MiXCR, producing one record per CDR3 protein. The data show about 200,000 distinct CDR3 sequences, about 17% seen once. An absence of ophthalmopathy progression within 18 months meant stable Graves' hyperthyroidism. The CDR3 loop spans 15 amino acids. Trimming pared 0 bases from V and 0 bases from J, leaving 11 bases between. The V gene's germline CDR1 is DFQATT and CDR2 SNEGSKA (reference sequence).

The V and J genes are TRBV20-1 and TRBJ1-1; possibly TRBD1 for D (5 bases). The sample taken for sequencing was blood. This TCR derives from a man in his forties or fifties with Graves' hyperthyroidism. The CDR3 spells CSARDLPGMNTEAFF. DNA of the CDR3: TGCAGTGCTAGAGATCTTCCAGGGATGAACACTGAAGCTTTCTTT.